The sequence of this T cell receptor (beta chain) was determined in a study of spatial heterogeneity in lung cancer. Study background: Raw reads showed each unique TCR and UMI combination turning up more than ten times on average.

Regarding the study as a whole: Ubiquitous expanded tumor TCRs appeared in blood more at resection than follow-up.

Time point noted: sample taken at primary tumor resection. Sequencing was performed on whole RNA extracted from tumor and nontumor lung tissue, or from frozen PBMC, and the material was left unsorted. Every cDNA TCR molecule received its own unique molecular identifier. A single record per CDR3 protein comes from TCRdb applying MiXCR to the 5' RACE reads. Of approximately 22,000 distinct CDR3 sequences in the sample, around 5.3% were seen once. The junction had 8 bases not matched to a gene; V was cut back by 4 bases and J by 3 bases. The CDR3 consists of 15 residues. Germline CDR1 and CDR2: SGHTA and FQGNSA. This clonotype has at least ten counts. Its antigen is undetermined.

Sequenced here: PBMCs, sampled at surgery. The receptor's source is a male donor with early-stage non-small cell lung cancer. The chain has TRBV7-2 and TRBJ2-7; 8 nucleotides align to TRBD2. As DNA, the CDR3 is TGTGCCAGCAGCTCCCCCGAGAGCGGGGGCTACGAGCAGTACTTC. Translating it yields CASSSPESGGYEQYF.